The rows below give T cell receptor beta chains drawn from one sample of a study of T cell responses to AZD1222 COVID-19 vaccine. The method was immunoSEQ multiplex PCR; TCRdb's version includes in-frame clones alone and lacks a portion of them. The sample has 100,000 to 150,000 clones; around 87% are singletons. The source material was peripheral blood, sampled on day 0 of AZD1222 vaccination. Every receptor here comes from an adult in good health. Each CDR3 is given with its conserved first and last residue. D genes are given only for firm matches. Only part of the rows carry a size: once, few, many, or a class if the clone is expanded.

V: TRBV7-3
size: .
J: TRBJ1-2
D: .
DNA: TGTGCCAGCAGCTTAACGGGGGGAGCCGACGGATATGGCTACACCTTC
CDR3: CASSLTGGADGYGYTF

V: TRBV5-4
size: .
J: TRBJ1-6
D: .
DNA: TGTGCCAGCAGCCCCGACAGGCCAGGGGATTCACCCCTCCACTTT
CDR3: CASSPDRPGDSPLHF

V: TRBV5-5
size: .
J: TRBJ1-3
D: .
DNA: TGTGCCAGCGCGGATCAGGCTTCTGGAAACACCATATATTTT
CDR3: CASADQASGNTIYF

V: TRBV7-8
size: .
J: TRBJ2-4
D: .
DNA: TGTGCCAGCAGCCCCCGGGGGCTCAATTCACTAAACATTCAGTACTTC
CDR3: CASSPRGLNSLNIQYF

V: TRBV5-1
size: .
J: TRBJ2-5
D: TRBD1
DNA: TGCGCCAGCAGCCGAGGGGGACCTCCGGGACAGGGGGCTATCCAAGAGACCCAGTACTTC
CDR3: CASSRGGPPGQGAIQETQYF

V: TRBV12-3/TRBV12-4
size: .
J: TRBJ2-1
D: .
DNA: TGTGCCAGTGGTAAAGGTACTAATGAGCAGTTCTTC
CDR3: CASGKGTNEQFF

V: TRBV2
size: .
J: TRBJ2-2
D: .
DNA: TGTGCCATCATGGGGGGAGAATCGAACACCGGGGAGCTGTTTTTT
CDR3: CAIMGGESNTGELFF

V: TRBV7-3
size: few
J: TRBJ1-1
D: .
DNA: TGTGCCAGCAGCTTAAGGGGGGGCGACCCGCCACCTGAAGCTTTCTTT
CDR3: CASSLRGGDPPPEAFF

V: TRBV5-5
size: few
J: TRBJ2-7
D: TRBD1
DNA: TGTGCCAGCGAACAACCCGGGACAGGCCACTACGAGCAGTACTTC
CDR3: CASEQPGTGHYEQYF

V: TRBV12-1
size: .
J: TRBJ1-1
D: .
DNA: TGTGCCAGCAGCTCCCACCCTTGTTTTGACAGGGGCACTGAAGCTTTCTTT
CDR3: CASSSHPCFDRGTEAFF

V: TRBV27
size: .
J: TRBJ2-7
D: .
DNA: TGTGCCAGCAGTTCTTGGACAGCCGCCTCCTACGAGCAGTACTTC
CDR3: CASSSWTAASYEQYF

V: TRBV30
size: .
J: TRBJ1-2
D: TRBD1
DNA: TGTGCCTGGAGTACGGGACAGGGGCATGGCTACACCTTC
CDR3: CAWSTGQGHGYTF

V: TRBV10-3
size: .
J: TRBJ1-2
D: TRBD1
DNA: TGTGCCATCAGAGGGACAGCGTCGGATGGCTACACCTTC
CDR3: CAIRGTASDGYTF

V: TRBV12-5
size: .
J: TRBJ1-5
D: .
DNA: TGTGCTAGTGGTTTAACAGGCAATCAGCCCCAGCATTTT
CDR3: CASGLTGNQPQHF

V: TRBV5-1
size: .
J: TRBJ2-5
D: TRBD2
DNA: TGCGCCAGCAGCTTGGACAGCGGGGGAGAGACCCAGTACTTC
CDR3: CASSLDSGGETQYF

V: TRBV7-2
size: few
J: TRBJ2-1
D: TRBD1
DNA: TGTGCCACGAGGGACAGGGGGGGCCTCAATGAGCAGTTCTTC
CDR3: CATRDRGGLNEQFF

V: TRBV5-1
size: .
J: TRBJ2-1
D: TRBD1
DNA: TGCGCCAGCACCTGGGGATCCGGGACAGGGAAAAATGAGCAGTTCTTC
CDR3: CASTWGSGTGKNEQFF

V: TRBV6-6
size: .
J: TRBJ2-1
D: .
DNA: TGTGCCAGCAGTTACGCAGGGGTCTACAATGAGCAGTTCTTC
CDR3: CASSYAGVYNEQFF

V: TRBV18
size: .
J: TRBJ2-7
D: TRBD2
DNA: TGTGCCAGCTCCCCCTCGGGAGCGGGAGCGGGCGAGCAGTACTTC
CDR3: CASSPSGAGAGEQYF

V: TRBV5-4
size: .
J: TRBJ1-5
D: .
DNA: TGTGCCAGCAGCTTGGAACCAAGCAATCAGCCCCAGCATTTT
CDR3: CASSLEPSNQPQHF

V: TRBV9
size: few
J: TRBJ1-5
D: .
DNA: TGTGCCAGCAGTCGGGGAGAGCGCAATCAGCCCCAGCATTTT
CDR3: CASSRGERNQPQHF

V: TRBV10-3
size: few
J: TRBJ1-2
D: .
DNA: TGTGCCATCAGTGGACGTAATCGGTGGGGCTATGGCTACACCTTC
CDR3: CAISGRNRWGYGYTF

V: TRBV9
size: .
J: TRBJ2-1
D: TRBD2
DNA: TGTGCCAGCAGCGTCAGGACTAGCGGGACCCACAATGAGCAGTTCTTC
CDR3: CASSVRTSGTHNEQFF

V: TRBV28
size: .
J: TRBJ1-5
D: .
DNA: TGTGCCAGCAGTTTAGGTCGCAAGGTGTATCAGCCCCAGCATTTT
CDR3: CASSLGRKVYQPQHF

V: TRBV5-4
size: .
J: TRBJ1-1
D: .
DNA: TGTGCCAGCAGCGTGAACAGGGAGGGTGAAGCTTTCTTT
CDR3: CASSVNREGEAFF

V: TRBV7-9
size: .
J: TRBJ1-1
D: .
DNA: TGTGCCAGCAGCTTAGGTCGGGGAATGAACACTGAAGCTTTCTTT
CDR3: CASSLGRGMNTEAFF

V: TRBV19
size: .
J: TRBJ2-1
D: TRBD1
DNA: TGTGCCAGCGGTCACAGGGGGCTCTCCTACAATGAGCAGTTCTTC
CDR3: CASGHRGLSYNEQFF

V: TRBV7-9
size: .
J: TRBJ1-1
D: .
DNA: TGTGCCAGCAGCTTCCCTTACCAGGGTGAAGCTTTCTTT
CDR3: CASSFPYQGEAFF

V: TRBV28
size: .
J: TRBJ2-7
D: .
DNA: TGTGCCAGCAGTTTCCTGGACAGAGACCACGAGCAGTACTTC
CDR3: CASSFLDRDHEQYF